This T cell receptor (beta chain) was recovered during a study of T-cell memory formation after mild COVID-19. V trimming: 6 bases; J trimming: 1 base; junction bases outside the gene matches: 13. Per germline, CDR1 SGDLS and CDR2 YYNGEE. The CDR3 sequence is 17 residues long. Via MiXCR, TCRdb re-called the 5' RACE reads, giving one row per CDR3 protein. Of some 300,000 distinct CDR3 sequences in the sample, 20% are singletons; the top ten hold approximately 22%. This clonotype was detected a few times. This TCR came from a man aged 18 to 29 who had mild COVID-19 (a few samples of this study predate the infection). Cell type and time point are not known. The J gene is TRBJ1-1, the V gene TRBV9, with 9 nucleotides matching TRBD1. Sequencing was performed on PBMCs or a T cell subset sorted from them (not recorded which). This chain's CDR3 is CASIEDRGGSPNTEAFF. The CDR3 DNA sequence: TGTGCCAGCATCGAGGACAGGGGCGGTAGCCCGAACACTGAAGCTTTCTTT. The whole variable domain, remainder taken from reference TRBV9 and TRBJ1-1, is DSGVTQTPKHLITATGQRVTLRCSPRSGDLSVYWYQQSLDQGLQFLIQYYNGEERAKGNILERFSAQQFPDLHSELNLSSLELGDSALYFCASIEDRGGSPNTEAFFGQGTRLTVV.